Listed below are T cell receptor beta chains from one sample, sequenced in a study of shared clonotypes between healthy human individuals. TCRdb keeps only in-frame clones here, not all; method: immunoSEQ multiplex PCR. The sample comprises roughly 650,000 clones, 95% to 96% of which are singletons, and about 0.12% rests with the top ten. Sequencing used naive CD8+ T cells sorted from blood. These TCRs come from a woman aged 25-40 years in good health. The CDR3 runs from the conserved cysteine through the conserved F or W. A D gene is named only where the DNA matches it firmly. The size entry is marked missing in some rows and otherwise reads once, few, many or a size class.

length: 13
D: .
J: TRBJ2-7
size: .
V: TRBV6-1
CDR3: CASGPRSFNEQYF
DNA: TGTGCCAGCGGTCCTCGGAGTTTCAACGAGCAGTACTTC

length: 14
D: .
J: TRBJ1-5
size: once
V: TRBV19
CDR3: CASSMGELGQPQHF
DNA: TGTGCCAGTAGTATGGGAGAGTTGGGTCAGCCCCAGCATTTT

length: 13
D: .
J: TRBJ1-1
size: .
V: TRBV29-1
CDR3: CSAETGENTEAFF
DNA: TGCAGCGCCGAGACAGGAGAGAACACTGAAGCTTTCTTT

length: 15
D: .
J: TRBJ2-1
size: .
V: TRBV6-4
CDR3: CASSEEAGVYNEQFF
DNA: TGTGCCAGCAGTGAGGAGGCAGGAGTATACAATGAGCAGTTCTTC

length: 13
D: .
J: TRBJ2-7
size: .
V: TRBV27
CDR3: CASSLLWGGEQYF
DNA: TGTGCCAGCAGCTTATTATGGGGCGGGGAGCAGTACTTC

length: 13
D: .
J: TRBJ1-2
size: once
V: TRBV5-4
CDR3: CASSFGSGYGYTF
DNA: TGTGCCAGCAGCTTTGGGAGTGGCTATGGCTACACCTTC

length: 17
D: TRBD2
J: TRBJ2-1
size: .
V: TRBV18
CDR3: CASSPPGAGVGFDEQFF
DNA: TGTGCCAGCTCACCACCCGGGGCGGGAGTAGGGTTCGATGAGCAGTTCTTC

length: 15
D: .
J: TRBJ2-5
size: .
V: TRBV5-6
CDR3: CASSLKVTVQETQYF
DNA: TGTGCCAGCAGCTTGAAAGTGACAGTCCAAGAGACCCAGTACTTC

length: 13
D: .
J: TRBJ2-7
size: .
V: TRBV5-6
CDR3: CASSYGTSYEQYF
DNA: TGTGCCAGCAGCTACGGGACTTCATACGAGCAGTACTTC

length: 15
D: TRBD1
J: TRBJ1-5
size: .
V: TRBV2
CDR3: CASREVQGSNQPQHF
DNA: TGTGCCAGCCGGGAGGTACAGGGGAGCAATCAGCCCCAGCATTTT

length: 15
D: .
J: TRBJ2-2
size: .
V: TRBV30
CDR3: CVGMGPSANTGELFF
DNA: TGTGTGGGTATGGGACCCAGCGCGAACACCGGGGAGCTGTTTTTT

length: 13
D: .
J: TRBJ1-1
size: .
V: TRBV6-5
CDR3: CASAPGEQIEAFF
DNA: TGTGCCAGCGCTCCCGGGGAACAGATTGAAGCTTTCTTT

length: 13
D: .
J: TRBJ2-7
size: .
V: TRBV4-1
CDR3: CASSQGLDDEQYF
DNA: TGCGCCAGCAGCCAAGGGTTAGATGACGAGCAGTACTTC

length: 16
D: .
J: TRBJ2-2
size: .
V: TRBV30
CDR3: CAWKDELGVRTGELFF
DNA: TGTGCCTGGAAGGATGAGTTGGGAGTTCGCACCGGGGAGCTGTTTTTT

length: 16
D: TRBD2
J: TRBJ2-1
size: few
V: TRBV7-9
CDR3: CASSPRGGSSYNEQFF
DNA: TGTGCCAGCAGCCCCCGGGGCGGGAGCTCCTACAATGAGCAGTTCTTC

length: 15
D: .
J: TRBJ1-5
size: .
V: TRBV27
CDR3: CASSLGGVGRQPQHF
DNA: TGTGCCAGCAGTTTGGGGGGGGTTGGACGTCAGCCCCAGCATTTT

length: 14
D: TRBD2
J: TRBJ2-1
size: .
V: TRBV29-1
CDR3: CSVETGGTWYEQFF
DNA: TGCAGCGTTGAAACGGGAGGAACGTGGTATGAGCAGTTCTTC

length: 13
D: .
J: TRBJ2-1
size: .
V: TRBV5-1
CDR3: CASSISSNNEQFF
DNA: TGCGCCAGCAGCATCTCCTCCAACAATGAGCAGTTCTTC

length: 16
D: .
J: TRBJ2-1
size: .
V: TRBV28
CDR3: CASSGEDVSSYNEQFF
DNA: TGTGCCAGCAGCGGAGAAGACGTAAGCTCCTACAATGAGCAGTTCTTC

length: 15
D: .
J: TRBJ1-1
size: .
V: TRBV6-6
CDR3: CASSYSGDLNTEAFF
DNA: TGTGCCAGCAGTTACTCCGGGGACCTGAACACTGAAGCTTTCTTT

length: 18
D: .
J: TRBJ2-5
size: .
V: TRBV25-1
CDR3: CASSESLGGTELQETQYF
DNA: TGTGCCAGCAGTGAATCGTTAGGAGGTACTGAACTACAAGAGACCCAGTACTTC

length: 14
D: .
J: TRBJ2-2
size: .
V: TRBV29-1
CDR3: CSVEDGRNTGELFF
DNA: TGCAGCGTAGAGGACGGGAGGAACACCGGGGAGCTGTTTTTT

length: 12
D: .
J: TRBJ2-4
size: .
V: TRBV6-5
CDR3: CASSSTENIQYF
DNA: TGTGCCAGCAGCTCAACAGAAAACATTCAGTACTTC

length: 15
D: TRBD2
J: TRBJ2-7
size: .
V: TRBV2
CDR3: CASSGLAGGLYEQYF
DNA: TGTGCCAGCAGTGGACTAGCGGGAGGGTTATACGAGCAGTACTTC

length: 15
D: .
J: TRBJ2-7
size: once
V: TRBV13
CDR3: CASSSRRISSYEQYF
DNA: TGTGCCAGCAGCTCACGAAGGATATCCTCCTACGAGCAGTACTTC

length: 15
D: .
J: TRBJ1-4
size: once
V: TRBV6-5
CDR3: CASSYSLRGDEKLFF
DNA: TGTGCCAGCAGTTACTCCCTGAGGGGGGATGAAAAACTGTTTTTT

length: 16
D: .
J: TRBJ2-5
size: .
V: TRBV7-9
CDR3: CASSSSFAEGQETQYF
DNA: TGTGCCAGCAGCTCCAGCTTCGCGGAGGGCCAAGAGACCCAGTACTTC

length: 17
D: .
J: TRBJ2-6
size: once
V: TRBV11-2
CDR3: CASSSSTGYSGANVLTF
DNA: TGTGCCAGCAGCTCCAGCACAGGTTACTCTGGGGCCAACGTCCTGACTTTC